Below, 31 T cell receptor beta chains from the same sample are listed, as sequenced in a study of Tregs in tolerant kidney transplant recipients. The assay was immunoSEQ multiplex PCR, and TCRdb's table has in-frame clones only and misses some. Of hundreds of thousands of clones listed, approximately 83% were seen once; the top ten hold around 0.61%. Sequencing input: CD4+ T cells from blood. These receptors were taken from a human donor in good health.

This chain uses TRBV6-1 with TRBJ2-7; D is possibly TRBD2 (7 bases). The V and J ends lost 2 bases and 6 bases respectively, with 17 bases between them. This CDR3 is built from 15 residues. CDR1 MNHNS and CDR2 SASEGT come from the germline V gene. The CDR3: CASSETGGRLGEQYF. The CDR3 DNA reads TGTGCCAGCAGTGAAACCGGGGGGCGGCTGGGCGAGCAGTACTTC.

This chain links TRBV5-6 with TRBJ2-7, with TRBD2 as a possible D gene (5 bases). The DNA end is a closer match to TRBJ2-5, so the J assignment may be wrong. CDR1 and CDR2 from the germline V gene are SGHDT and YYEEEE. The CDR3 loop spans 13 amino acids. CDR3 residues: CASSLRGRETQYF. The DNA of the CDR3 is TGTGCCAGCAGCTTGAGAGGGCGAGAGACCCAGTACTTC.

The CDR3 sequence is CASSRTAQETQYF. CDR3 in DNA: TGCGCCAGCAGCCGGACAGCGCAAGAGACCCAGTACTTC. This chain connects TRBV5-1 to TRBJ2-5; TRBD1 might be the D (6 bases). CDR1 is SGHRS, CDR2 YFSETQ, per germline. The germline V and J ends were trimmed by 4 bases and 2 bases, with 9 bases remaining between them. The CDR3 is 13 amino acids.

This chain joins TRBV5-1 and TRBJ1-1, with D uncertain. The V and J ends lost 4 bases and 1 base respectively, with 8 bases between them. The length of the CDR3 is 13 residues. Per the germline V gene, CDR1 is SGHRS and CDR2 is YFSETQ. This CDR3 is CASSHSGNTEAFF. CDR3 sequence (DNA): TGCGCCAGCAGCCACTCCGGGAACACTGAAGCTTTCTTT.

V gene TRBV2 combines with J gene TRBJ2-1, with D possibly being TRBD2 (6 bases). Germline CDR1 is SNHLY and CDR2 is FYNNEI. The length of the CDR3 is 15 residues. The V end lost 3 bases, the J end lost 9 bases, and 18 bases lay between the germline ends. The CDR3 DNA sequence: TGTGCCAGCAGTGATGGACTAAAGGGTCGCCGTGAGCAGTTCTTC. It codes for CASSDGLKGRREQFF.

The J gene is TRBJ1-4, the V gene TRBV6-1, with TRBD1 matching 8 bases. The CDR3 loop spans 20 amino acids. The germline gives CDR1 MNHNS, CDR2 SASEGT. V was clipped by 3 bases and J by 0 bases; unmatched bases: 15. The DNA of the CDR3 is TGTGCCAGCAGTGAGATTTTGGTCAGGGGGCCCATTGCAACTAATGAAAAACTGTTTTTT. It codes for CASSEILVRGPIATNEKLFF.

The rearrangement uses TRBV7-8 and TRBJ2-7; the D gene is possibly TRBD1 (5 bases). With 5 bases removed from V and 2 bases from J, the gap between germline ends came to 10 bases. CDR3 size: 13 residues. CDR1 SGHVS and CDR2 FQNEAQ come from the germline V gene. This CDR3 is CASSRQGAYEQYF. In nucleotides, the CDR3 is TGTGCCAGCAGCCGTCAAGGGGCCTACGAGCAGTACTTC.

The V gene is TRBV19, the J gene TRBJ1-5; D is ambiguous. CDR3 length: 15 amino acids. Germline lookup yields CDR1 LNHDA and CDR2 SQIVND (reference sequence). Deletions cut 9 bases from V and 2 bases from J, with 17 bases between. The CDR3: CASLTDGVGNQPQHF. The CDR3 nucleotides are TGTGCCAGCCTAACGGATGGGGTTGGCAATCAGCCCCAGCATTTT.

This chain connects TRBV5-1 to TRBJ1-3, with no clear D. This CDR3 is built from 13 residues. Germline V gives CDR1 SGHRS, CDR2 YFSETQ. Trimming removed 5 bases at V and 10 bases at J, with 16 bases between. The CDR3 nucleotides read TGCGCCAGCAGGCTGGACGCCCGAGGAACCATATATTTT. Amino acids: CASRLDARGTIYF.

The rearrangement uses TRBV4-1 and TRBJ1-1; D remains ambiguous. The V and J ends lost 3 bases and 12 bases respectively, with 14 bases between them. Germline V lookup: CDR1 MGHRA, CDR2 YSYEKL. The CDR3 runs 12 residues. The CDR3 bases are TGCGCCAGCAGCCACCATAGTCCGGGGACTTTCTTT. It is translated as CASSHHSPGTFF.

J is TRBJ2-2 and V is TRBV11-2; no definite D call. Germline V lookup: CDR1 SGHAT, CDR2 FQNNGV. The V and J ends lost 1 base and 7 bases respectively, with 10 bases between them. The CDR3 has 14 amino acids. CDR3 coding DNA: TGTGCCAGCAGCTTAGGCCAACGAAACGGGGAGCTGTTTTTT. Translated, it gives CASSLGQRNGELFF.

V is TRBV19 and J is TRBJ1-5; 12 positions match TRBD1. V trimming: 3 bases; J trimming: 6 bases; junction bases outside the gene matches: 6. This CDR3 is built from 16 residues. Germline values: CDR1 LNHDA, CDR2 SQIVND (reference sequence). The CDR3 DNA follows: TGTGCCAGTAGTATTTTTTCGGGACAGGGGGCTCAGCCCCAGCATTTT. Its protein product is CASSIFSGQGAQPQHF.

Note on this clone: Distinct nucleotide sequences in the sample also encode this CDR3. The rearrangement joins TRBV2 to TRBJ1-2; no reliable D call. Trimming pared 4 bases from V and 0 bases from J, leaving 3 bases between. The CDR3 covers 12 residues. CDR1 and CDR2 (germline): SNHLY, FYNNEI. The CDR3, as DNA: TGTGCCAGCAGTGCAGCTAACTATGGCTACACCTTC. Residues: CASSAANYGYTF.

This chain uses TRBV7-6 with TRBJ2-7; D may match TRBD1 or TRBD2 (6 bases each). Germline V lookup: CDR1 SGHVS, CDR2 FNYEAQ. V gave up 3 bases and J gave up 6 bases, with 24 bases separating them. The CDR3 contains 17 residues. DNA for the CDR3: TGTGCCAGCAGCTTGGGATCCGTATCGGGGGCCCGAGCCGAGCAGTACTTC. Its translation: CASSLGSVSGARAEQYF.

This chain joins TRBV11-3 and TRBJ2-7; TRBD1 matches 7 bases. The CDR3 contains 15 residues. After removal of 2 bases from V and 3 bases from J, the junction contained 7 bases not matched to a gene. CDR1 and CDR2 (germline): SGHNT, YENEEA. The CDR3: CASSLKGDRVYEQYF. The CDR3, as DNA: TGTGCCAGCAGCTTAAAGGGGGACAGAGTCTACGAGCAGTACTTC.

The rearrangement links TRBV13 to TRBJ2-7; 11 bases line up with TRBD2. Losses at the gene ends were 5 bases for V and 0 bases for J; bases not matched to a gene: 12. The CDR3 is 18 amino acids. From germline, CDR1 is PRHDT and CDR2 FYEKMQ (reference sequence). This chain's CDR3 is CASSRAGGSGRASYEQYF. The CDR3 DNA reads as TGTGCCAGCAGCCGTGCCGGGGGTAGCGGGAGGGCCTCCTACGAGCAGTACTTC.

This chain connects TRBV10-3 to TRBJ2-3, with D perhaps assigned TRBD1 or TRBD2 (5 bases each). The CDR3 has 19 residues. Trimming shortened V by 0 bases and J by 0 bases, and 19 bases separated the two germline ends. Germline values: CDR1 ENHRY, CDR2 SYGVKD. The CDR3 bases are TGTGCCATCAGTGAGTCTGAGAGGGGAGAGTCCACTAGCACAGATACGCAGTATTTT. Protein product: CAISESERGESTSTDTQYF.

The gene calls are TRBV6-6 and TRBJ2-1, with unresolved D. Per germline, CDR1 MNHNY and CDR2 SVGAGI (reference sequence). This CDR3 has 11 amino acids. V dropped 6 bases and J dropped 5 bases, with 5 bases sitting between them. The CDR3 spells CASRTNNEQFF. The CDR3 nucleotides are TGTGCCAGCAGAACTAACAATGAGCAGTTCTTC.

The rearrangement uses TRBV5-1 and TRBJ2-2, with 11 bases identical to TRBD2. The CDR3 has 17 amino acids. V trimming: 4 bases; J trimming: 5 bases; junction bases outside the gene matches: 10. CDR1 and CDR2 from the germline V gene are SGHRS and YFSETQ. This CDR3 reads CASSKTSGKRTTGELFF. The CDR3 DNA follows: TGCGCCAGCAGCAAGACTAGCGGGAAGCGTACGACCGGGGAGCTGTTTTTT.

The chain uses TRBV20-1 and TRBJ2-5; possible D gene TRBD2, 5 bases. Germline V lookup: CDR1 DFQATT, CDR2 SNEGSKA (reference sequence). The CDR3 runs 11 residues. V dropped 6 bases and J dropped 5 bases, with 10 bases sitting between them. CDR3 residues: CSARTAETQYF. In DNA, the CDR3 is TGCAGTGCCAGGACTGCCGAGACCCAGTACTTC.

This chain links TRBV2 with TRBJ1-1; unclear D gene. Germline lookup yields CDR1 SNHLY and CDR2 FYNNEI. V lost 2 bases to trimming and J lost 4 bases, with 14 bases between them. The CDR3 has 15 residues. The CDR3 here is CASSERALPGTEAFF. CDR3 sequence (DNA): TGTGCCAGCAGTGAAAGGGCACTCCCGGGCACTGAAGCTTTCTTT.

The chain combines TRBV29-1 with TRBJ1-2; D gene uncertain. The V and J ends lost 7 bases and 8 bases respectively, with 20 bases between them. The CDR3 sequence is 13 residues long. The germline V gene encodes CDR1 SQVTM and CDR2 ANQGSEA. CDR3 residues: CSGAPVRFMGYTF. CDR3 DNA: TGCAGCGGTGCCCCCGTTCGATTTATGGGCTACACCTTC.

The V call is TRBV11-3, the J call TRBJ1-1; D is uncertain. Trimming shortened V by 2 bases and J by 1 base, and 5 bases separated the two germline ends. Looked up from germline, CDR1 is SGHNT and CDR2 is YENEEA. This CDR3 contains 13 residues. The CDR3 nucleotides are TGTGCCAGCAGCTTATTGGAGAACACTGAAGCTTTCTTT. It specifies CASSLLENTEAFF. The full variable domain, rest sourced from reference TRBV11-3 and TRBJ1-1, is EAGVVQSPRYKIIEKKQPVAFWCNPISGHNTLYWYLQNLGQGPELLIRYENEEAVDDSQLPKDRFSAERLKGVDSTLKIQPAELGDSAVYLCASSLLENTEAFFGQGTRLTVV.

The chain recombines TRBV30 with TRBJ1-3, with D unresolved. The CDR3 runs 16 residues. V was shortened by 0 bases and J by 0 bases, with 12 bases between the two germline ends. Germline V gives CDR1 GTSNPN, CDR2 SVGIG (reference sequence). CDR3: CAWSVGHSISGNTIYF. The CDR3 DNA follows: TGTGCCTGGAGTGTAGGGCATTCGATCTCTGGAAACACCATATATTTT.

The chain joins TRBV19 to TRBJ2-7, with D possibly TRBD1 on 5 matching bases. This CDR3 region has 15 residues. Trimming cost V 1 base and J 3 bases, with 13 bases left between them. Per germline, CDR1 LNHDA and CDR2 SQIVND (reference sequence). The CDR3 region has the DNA TGTGCCAGTAGTATAGTGGCAGGGTTGGGCTACGAGCAGTACTTC. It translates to CASSIVAGLGYEQYF.

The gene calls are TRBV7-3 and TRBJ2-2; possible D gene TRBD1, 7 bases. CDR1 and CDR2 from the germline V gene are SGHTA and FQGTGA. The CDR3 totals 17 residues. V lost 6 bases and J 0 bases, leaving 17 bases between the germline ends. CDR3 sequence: CASSPQGGLANTGELFF. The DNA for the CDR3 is TGTGCCAGCAGTCCCCAGGGGGGCCTCGCGAACACCGGGGAGCTGTTTTTT.

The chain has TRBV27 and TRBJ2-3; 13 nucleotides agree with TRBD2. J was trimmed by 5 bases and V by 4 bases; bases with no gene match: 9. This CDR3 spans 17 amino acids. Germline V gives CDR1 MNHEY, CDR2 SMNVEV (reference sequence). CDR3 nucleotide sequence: TGTGCCAGCAGTTCCCCACGGACTAGCGGGAGTATAGATACGCAGTATTTT. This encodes CASSSPRTSGSIDTQYF.

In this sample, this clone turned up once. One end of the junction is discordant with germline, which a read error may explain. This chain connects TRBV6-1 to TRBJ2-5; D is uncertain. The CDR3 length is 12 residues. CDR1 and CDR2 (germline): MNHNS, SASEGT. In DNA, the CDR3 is TGTGCCACCAGTACCCTTCAAGAGACCCAGTACTTC. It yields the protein CATSTLQETQYF.

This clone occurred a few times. DNA for the CDR3: TGTGCCACCAGCAGTGGGCAGGGCATTCAAGGCGGACAGCCCCAGCATTTT. Amino acid sequence: CATSSGQGIQGGQPQHF. The chain is built from TRBV15 and TRBJ1-5; D might be TRBD1 (5 bases). CDR3 size: 17 residues. CDR1 and CDR2 from the germline V gene are LNHNV and YYDKDF (reference sequence). Trimming pared 3 bases from V and 7 bases from J, leaving 22 bases between.

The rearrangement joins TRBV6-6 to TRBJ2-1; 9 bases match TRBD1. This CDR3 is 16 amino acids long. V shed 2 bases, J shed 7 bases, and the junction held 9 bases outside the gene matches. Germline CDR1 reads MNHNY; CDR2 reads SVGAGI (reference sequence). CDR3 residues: CASSYPIGTGINEQFF. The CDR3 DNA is TGTGCCAGCAGTTACCCCATAGGGACAGGGATAAATGAGCAGTTCTTC.

This chain's CDR3 is CASSPPGQGQDTQYF. DNA of the CDR3: TGTGCCAGCTCACCACCGGGACAGGGTCAAGATACGCAGTATTTT. The rearrangement joins TRBV18 to TRBJ2-3; TRBD1 matches at 9 bases. This CDR3 comprises 15 residues. CDR1 is KGHSH, CDR2 LQKENI, per germline. Trimming at V came to 0 bases and at J to 5 bases, leaving 3 bases not matched to a gene.